These 10 T cell receptor beta chains came from one sample sequenced in a study of cytomegalovirus exposure and HLA in healthy donors. The study ran its PCR with 60 Vbeta and 13 Jbeta primers. Clones were read by immunoSEQ multiplex PCR, and TCRdb kept only the in-frame ones, dropping some. The table has a few hundred thousand clones, roughly four fifths seen once; the top ten hold about 0.22%. The sequenced material came from PBMCs. These receptors were collected from a girl aged 2 to 9 in good health and CMV-seronegative.

The chain links TRBV29-1 to TRBJ1-1; 10 positions agree with TRBD1. CDR3 size: 16 residues. The J segment lost 6 bases and the V segment lost 7 bases, leaving 17 bases of the junction unmatched. Germline V CDR1 and CDR2: SQVTM, ANQGSEA. CDR3 region: CSAFISVRDRGSEAFF. CDR3 bases: TGCAGCGCCTTCATCTCTGTCCGGGACAGGGGCTCTGAAGCTTTCTTT.

This clone has only a few counts. This rearrangement joins TRBV7-2 to TRBJ2-5, with 7 bases matching TRBD2. Germline CDR1 SGHTA, CDR2 FQGNSA. The CDR3 runs 14 residues. V was clipped by 4 bases and J by 4 bases; unmatched bases: 6. The DNA of the CDR3 is TGTGCCAGCAGCTCGTGGGGGGGGATAGAGACCCAGTACTTC. Amino acid sequence: CASSSWGGIETQYF.

The J gene is TRBJ2-3, the V gene TRBV30, with 10 positions matching TRBD2. This CDR3 comprises 12 residues. The V gene end was trimmed by 7 bases and the J gene end by 11 bases; junction bases not matched to a gene: 9. Germline V gene sequence: CDR1 GTSNPN, CDR2 SVGIG (reference sequence). DNA of the CDR3: TGTGCCTACTCGGGACTAGCGAGCTTGCAGTATTTT. This translates into CAYSGLASLQYF.

This chain connects TRBV4-1 to TRBJ2-7; tentative D call: TRBD2 (5 bases). Germline CDR1 is MGHRA and CDR2 is YSYEKL. Between the trimmed V and J ends, which lost 4 bases and 3 bases, there was a span of 16 bases. This CDR3 is 15 amino acids long. The CDR3 nucleotides are TGCGCCAGCAGCCTCCTAGCAGTCGGTAACTACGAGCAGTACTTC. Amino acids: CASSLLAVGNYEQYF.

The V gene is TRBV7-9, the J gene TRBJ1-1; D uncertain. Trimming removed 7 bases at V and 3 bases at J, with 12 bases between. The germline CDR1 and CDR2 sequences are SEHNR and FQNEAQ (reference sequence). There are 13 residues in the CDR3. The CDR3 bases are TGTGCCAGCATCAAAGAAGGAGACACTGAAGCTTTCTTT. The encoded protein is CASIKEGDTEAFF.

The V call is TRBV19, the J call TRBJ1-2, with TRBD1 as a possible D gene (6 bases). The CDR3 consists of 15 residues. Germline CDR1 reads LNHDA; CDR2 reads SQIVND (reference sequence). V was shortened by 0 bases and J by 4 bases, with 12 bases between the two germline ends. The chain's CDR3 is CASSIEGAPTYGYTF. The DNA of the CDR3 is TGTGCCAGTAGTATAGAGGGGGCGCCGACCTATGGCTACACCTTC.

The V gene is TRBV6-5, the J gene TRBJ2-3; 9 bases agree with TRBD2. Germline V gives CDR1 MNHEY, CDR2 SVGAGI. The CDR3 runs 15 residues. The ends lost 1 base at V and 5 bases at J; junction bases unmatched: 4. The CDR3 spells CASSYLAGVGDTQYF. The CDR3 DNA reads as TGTGCCAGCAGTTACTTAGCGGGGGTCGGAGATACGCAGTATTTT.

The sample holds a few counts of this clone. V is TRBV5-4 and J is TRBJ2-1; 9 bases are a match to TRBD1. The J segment lost 8 bases and the V segment lost 4 bases, leaving 10 bases of the junction unmatched. This CDR3 is built from 15 residues. Germline CDR1 SGHNT, CDR2 YYREEE (reference sequence). The CDR3 DNA is TGTGCCAGCAGCGCCGGGACAGGGTCTAGAGATGAGCAGTTCTTC. Protein product: CASSAGTGSRDEQFF.

The chain is built from TRBV10-3 and TRBJ2-3; perhaps TRBD1 as D (6 bases). Germline CDR1 ENHRY, CDR2 SYGVKD. This CDR3 has 15 residues. Trimming removed 4 bases from V and 2 bases from J, with 13 bases in between. CDR3 DNA: TGTGCCATCAGTGCCCCACAGGGTGCCACAGATACGCAGTATTTT. Its protein is CAISAPQGATDTQYF.

The rearrangement uses TRBV18 and TRBJ1-2; TRBD1 agrees at 9 bases. The CDR3 extends over 16 amino acids. Germline V gives CDR1 KGHSH, CDR2 LQKENI. The J segment lost 7 bases and the V segment lost 6 bases, leaving 15 bases of the junction unmatched. The CDR3 DNA follows: TGTGCCAGCTCCCATACCGACGACAGGGGGTTTTCTGGCTACACCTTC. It yields the protein CASSHTDDRGFSGYTF.